The 31 T cell receptor beta chains below come from one sample, sequenced in a study of T cells in Graves' hyperthyroidism and ophthalmopathy. The investigators amplified TCR beta CDR3 regions from RNA transcripts. The HTBI primer set was used in a first-round RT-PCR of the TCR CDR3. TCRdb ran MiXCR on the multiplex PCR reads and lists one entry per CDR3 protein. The sample yields about 640,000 distinct CDR3 sequences, more than 20% seen once. The source material was blood. The receptors originated from a man aged 25 to 40 with Graves' ophthalmopathy.

V usage is TRBV29-1 and J usage is TRBJ2-3, with unresolved D. The CDR3 length is 12 residues. Germline CDR1 is SQVTM and CDR2 is ANQGSEA. V was pared by 6 bases and J by 0 bases, with 7 bases between. The CDR3 is CSVSSSTDTQYF. CDR3 bases: TGCAGCGTGTCCAGTAGCACAGATACGCAGTATTTT.

This clonotype was detected only a few times. This chain connects TRBV5-1 to TRBJ2-1; D is possibly TRBD1 (6 bases). CDR1 and CDR2 (germline): SGHRS, YFSETQ. V was trimmed by 4 bases and J by 0 bases, leaving 14 bases between them. This CDR3 is built from 16 residues. CDR3 amino acids: CASSVQGRGSYNEQFF. In DNA form, the CDR3 reads TGCGCCAGCAGCGTGCAGGGGAGAGGCTCCTACAATGAGCAGTTCTTC.

On this clonotype itself: Relative to the germline gene, one junction end is altered; a read error may explain this. The chain recombines TRBV20-1 with TRBJ2-3; the D call may be TRBD1 or TRBD2 (6 bases each). The CDR3 is made up of 11 amino acids. Germline CDR1 DFQATT, CDR2 SNEGSKA (reference sequence). CDR3 in amino acids: CNDQRGDRQYF. The CDR3 DNA reads as TGCAACGACCAGAGGGGGGATAGGCAGTATTTT.

This chain connects TRBV5-5 to TRBJ2-2; D is unresolved. This CDR3 comprises 16 residues. CDR1 SGHKS and CDR2 YYEKEE come from the germline V gene (reference sequence). V lost 4 bases and J lost 4, with 17 bases in between. Written as DNA, the CDR3 is TGTGCCAGCAGCCCGGATATGGGGTCCGGCACCGGGGAGCTGTTTTTT. This gives the protein CASSPDMGSGTGELFF.

This clonotype was detected ten times or more. The chain joins TRBV6-1 to TRBJ2-1; 12 positions agree with TRBD2. CDR3 length equals 15 residues. V gave up 6 bases and J gave up 4 bases; unmatched junction bases: 4. CDR1 is MNHNS and CDR2 is SASEGT in the germline V gene. The CDR3 DNA is TGTGCCAGCAGCCACGGACTAGCGGGATACAATGAGCAGTTCTTC. Its translation: CASSHGLAGYNEQFF.

V gene TRBV29-1 combines with J gene TRBJ1-1; D is ambiguous. Trimming left V 5 bases short and J 1 base short, with 2 bases between. Germline CDR1 reads SQVTM; CDR2 reads ANQGSEA. CDR3 length: 10 amino acids. The CDR3 loop reads CSVKNTEAFF. CDR3 bases: TGCAGCGTTAAGAACACTGAAGCTTTCTTT.

The V call is TRBV6-1, the J call TRBJ2-1, with a possible D match to TRBD2 (6 bases). This CDR3 comprises 13 residues. CDR1 MNHNS and CDR2 SASEGT come from the germline V gene. The V gene lost 2 bases and the J gene lost 6 bases, with 8 bases spanning the gap. The CDR3 reads CASSELAFNEQFF. CDR3 bases: TGTGCCAGCAGTGAACTAGCGTTCAATGAGCAGTTCTTC.

In nucleotides, the CDR3 is TGTGCCAGCCGAGGTACAGGGGGTCCCTACGAGCAGTACTTC. Translated, it gives CASRGTGGPYEQYF. V gene TRBV6-2 or TRBV6-3 combines with J gene TRBJ2-7; 8 bases line up with TRBD1. Germline V gene data show CDR1 as MNHEY and CDR2 as SVGEGT. CDR3 length equals 14 residues. Unmatched junction bases numbered 8, after V lost 8 bases and J lost 2 bases.

This clonotype was counted only a few times. The V and J genes are TRBV18 and TRBJ2-7; 7 bases line up with TRBD1. V shed 5 bases and J 5 bases; nucleotides not matched to a gene: 12. The CDR3 consists of 15 residues. CDR1 KGHSH and CDR2 LQKENI come from the germline V gene. CDR3 DNA sequence: TGTGCCAGCTCATCCCGACAGGGACGGAGCGACGAGCAGTACTTC. Protein product: CASSSRQGRSDEQYF.

This clonotype came up many times. The chain carries TRBV10-3 and TRBJ2-7, with TRBD2 identical over 7 bases. CDR3 length equals 16 residues. Per the germline V gene, CDR1 is ENHRY and CDR2 is SYGVKD. Trimming took 2 bases from V and 3 from J; bases not matched to a gene: 10. This CDR3 is CAISEPFGASGYEQYF. As DNA, the CDR3 is TGTGCCATCAGTGAGCCCTTCGGCGCTAGCGGCTACGAGCAGTACTTC.

This clonotype appeared a few times. The chain is built from TRBV6-2 or TRBV6-3 and TRBJ2-3; either TRBD1 or TRBD2 may fit D (6 bases each). CDR1 is MNHEY, CDR2 SVGEGT, per germline. CDR3 length: 14 residues. V gave up 2 bases and J gave up 9 bases, with 15 bases separating them. CDR3 region: CASSYRYGGRTQYF. In DNA form, the CDR3 reads TGTGCCAGCAGTTACCGGTACGGGGGCAGAACGCAGTATTTT.

This clonotype was counted between two and nine times. The chain is built from TRBV18 and TRBJ2-7; D might be TRBD1 (5 bases). V was shortened by 3 bases and J by 3 bases, with 9 bases between the two germline ends. The CDR3 contains 13 residues. Germline values: CDR1 KGHSH, CDR2 LQKENI. The chain's CDR3 is CASSPPTGYEQYF. DNA for the CDR3: TGTGCCAGCTCACCCCCCACAGGCTACGAGCAGTACTTC.

The rearrangement uses TRBV2 and TRBJ2-7; TRBD1 agrees at 10 bases. The V gene's germline CDR1 is SNHLY and CDR2 FYNNEI. This CDR3 contains 15 residues. J was trimmed by 4 bases and V by 7 bases; bases with no gene match: 10. The CDR3, as DNA: TGTGCCAGCAAACACGGACAGGGGGAAAATTACGAGCAGTACTTC. It encodes CASKHGQGENYEQYF.

Points on this clonotype: A much larger clone lies one base from this, so it may be a read error. The chain uses TRBV27 and TRBJ1-2, with D perhaps TRBD1 (6 bases). CDR1 and CDR2 from the germline V gene are MNHEY and SMNVEV (reference sequence). The CDR3 contains 14 residues. Trimming stripped 7 bases from V and 5 bases from J, with 17 bases between. The CDR3 loop is CASTSGRGPYGYTF. The CDR3 DNA is TGTGCCAGCACCTCTGGCCGGGGGCCATATGGCTACACCTTC.

This clonotype was counted many times. J is TRBJ2-7 and V is TRBV3-1; D is uncertain. CDR1 and CDR2 (germline): LGHDT, YNNKEL (reference sequence). The CDR3 sequence is 12 residues long. V lost 0 bases to trimming and J lost 7 bases, with 7 bases between them. The CDR3 DNA sequence: TGTGCCAGCAGCCAAGAGTTCAGGGAGCAGTACTTC. Amino acid sequence: CASSQEFREQYF.

This clonotype showed up many times. The chain carries TRBV2 and TRBJ2-3, with D unclear. The V end lost 3 bases, the J end lost 8 bases, and 12 bases lay between the germline ends. The length of the CDR3 is 13 residues. Germline CDR1 and CDR2: SNHLY and FYNNEI. This CDR3 reads CASSDEERVTQYF. CDR3 nucleotides: TGTGCCAGCAGTGACGAGGAGCGCGTTACGCAGTATTTT.

This rearrangement joins TRBV7-8 to TRBJ2-7; 9 positions agree with TRBD2. Germline lookup yields CDR1 SGHVS and CDR2 FQNEAQ. The V and J ends lost 5 bases and 3 bases, in that order; junction bases with no gene match: 11. CDR3 size: 16 residues. The chain's CDR3 is CASSHRTGTSNYEQYF. DNA of the CDR3: TGTGCCAGCAGCCACCGAACCGGGACTAGCAACTACGAGCAGTACTTC.

The chain employs TRBV7-9 and TRBJ2-7; D is perhaps TRBD2 (6 bases). The tail of the sequence fits TRBJ2-1 better, so the J call may be wrong. Germline lookup yields CDR1 SEHNR and CDR2 FQNEAQ (reference sequence). This CDR3 contains 15 residues. As DNA, the CDR3 is TGTGCCACCGCGAAAGGGGAGGTCAACTCCTACGAGCAGTTCTTC. Protein sequence: CATAKGEVNSYEQFF.

There are many counts of this clonotype. The chain carries TRBV12-3 or TRBV12-4 and TRBJ2-7; D may be TRBD1 or TRBD2 (6 bases each). The CDR3 totals 15 residues. Trimming took off 5 bases at V and 4 bases at J, with 18 bases between the two ends. The CDR3 DNA sequence: TGTGCCAGCAGTCCCGGCTGGGGGGCCAGATACGAGCAGTACTTC. Translation: CASSPGWGARYEQYF.

This chain connects TRBV12-3 or TRBV12-4 to TRBJ2-1; 10 bases fit TRBD2. The CDR3 spans 16 residues. Germline trimming cut 7 bases from V and 0 bases from J; bases unmatched to any gene: 6. CDR3 sequence: CASILGLASSYNEQFF. CDR3 bases: TGTGCCAGCATTCTGGGACTAGCGAGCTCCTACAATGAGCAGTTCTTC.

The sample holds many counts of this clonotype. The chain uses TRBV11-2 and TRBJ2-7, with D hard to call. Germline V CDR1 and CDR2: SGHAT, FQNNGV. Trimming removed 4 bases from V and 6 bases from J, with 10 bases in between. This CDR3 comprises 12 residues. The CDR3 sequence: CASSSPTAEQYF. The CDR3 DNA sequence: TGTGCCAGCAGCTCGCCGACCGCCGAGCAGTACTTC.

This chain uses TRBV20-1 with TRBJ1-2; no clear D. The CDR3 has 12 residues. Germline loops: CDR1 DFQATT, CDR2 SNEGSKA (reference sequence). Deletions cut 1 base from V and 5 bases from J, with 8 bases between. CDR3 sequence (DNA): TGCAGTGCTAGAGGCAGTCGATATGGCTACACCTTC. It specifies CSARGSRYGYTF.

Comment on this clonotype: Given a much more abundant clone one base away, this may be a read error. The chain's CDR3 is CASSLEVSPTLTYEQYF. CDR3 coding DNA: TGCGCCAGCAGCTTGGAGGTATCCCCCACCCTCACCTACGAGCAGTACTTC. V usage is TRBV5-1 and J usage is TRBJ2-7; no definite D call. V lost 0 bases to trimming and J lost 2 bases, with 18 bases between them. The CDR3 covers 17 residues. Germline V gene sequence: CDR1 SGHRS, CDR2 YFSETQ.

This clonotype came up a few times. The chain has TRBV6-5 and TRBJ1-5; 7 positions match TRBD1. J lost 0 bases, V lost 4 bases, and 12 bases had no gene match. Germline CDR1 is MNHEY and CDR2 is SVGAGI. The CDR3 is 18 residues long. The CDR3 nucleotides read TGTGCCAGCAGTTTCTCGGACAGGACTAAATATAGCAATCAGCCCCAGCATTTT. It encodes CASSFSDRTKYSNQPQHF.

This clonotype was recorded a few times. The rearrangement links TRBV6-1 to TRBJ2-7, with D perhaps given as TRBD1 or TRBD2 (5 bases each). The length of the CDR3 is 12 residues. The germline gives CDR1 MNHNS, CDR2 SASEGT. Trimming took off 7 bases at V and 1 base at J, with 8 bases between the two ends. This chain's CDR3 is CASMGVSYEQYF. DNA for the CDR3: TGTGCCAGCATGGGGGTTTCCTACGAGCAGTACTTC.

The genes are TRBV6-2 or TRBV6-3 and TRBJ2-3; D is undetermined. The V end lost 6 bases, the J end lost 1 base, and 8 bases lay between the germline ends. Germline values: CDR1 MNHEY, CDR2 SVGEGT. The CDR3 consists of 13 residues. CDR3 nucleotides: TGTGCCAGCAGGCCGGCCGGCACAGATACGCAGTATTTT. Protein product: CASRPAGTDTQYF.

The chain recombines TRBV10-2 with TRBJ2-3, with 12 bases aligning to TRBD2. V dropped 3 bases and J dropped 2; count of bases not matched to a gene: 12. CDR1 WSHSY and CDR2 SAAADI come from the germline V gene. CDR3 length equals 19 residues. The CDR3 sequence: CASSDPLAGGPGDTDTQYF. The CDR3 DNA sequence: TGCGCCAGCAGTGATCCCCTAGCGGGAGGGCCGGGGGACACAGATACGCAGTATTTT.

J is TRBJ2-1 and V is TRBV3-1; 9 positions agree with TRBD2. Germline V gene lookup returns CDR1 LGHDT and CDR2 YNNKEL (reference sequence). This CDR3 has 17 residues. The V segment lost 4 bases and the J segment 4 bases; nucleotides outside the gene matches: 11. The CDR3 coding sequence is TGTGCCAGCAGCCTTTATAGCGGGAGCTTGGAGTACAATGAGCAGTTCTTC. Its translation is CASSLYSGSLEYNEQFF.

This clonotype was seen many times. The chain couples TRBV18 to TRBJ2-1; 9 nucleotides line up with TRBD1. This CDR3 is 13 amino acids long. From germline, CDR1 is KGHSH and CDR2 LQKENI. V was clipped by 6 bases and J by 8 bases; unmatched bases: 5. The CDR3 is CASSRTGGYEQFF. The CDR3 DNA reads TGTGCCAGCTCCCGCACAGGGGGCTATGAGCAGTTCTTC.

In this sample, this clonotype turned up many times. The chain uses TRBV27 and TRBJ1-5, with 7 bases that match TRBD1. The CDR3 covers 14 residues. Germline assignment: CDR1 MNHEY and CDR2 SMNVEV (reference sequence). With 5 bases clipped from V and 6 bases from J, the junction kept 7 bases outside the gene matches. The CDR3: CASSPHRGVQPQHF. CDR3 DNA: TGTGCCAGCAGTCCGCACAGGGGTGTTCAGCCCCAGCATTTT.

The CDR3 region has the DNA TGCGCCAGCAGCTTGGCCGAAGGAATATCCGGGGAGCTGTTTTTT. It encodes CASSLAEGISGELFF. V gene TRBV5-1 combines with J gene TRBJ2-2; D remains ambiguous. There are 15 residues in the CDR3. The V end lost 0 bases, the J end lost 6 bases, and 12 bases lay between the germline ends. The germline V gene encodes CDR1 SGHRS and CDR2 YFSETQ.